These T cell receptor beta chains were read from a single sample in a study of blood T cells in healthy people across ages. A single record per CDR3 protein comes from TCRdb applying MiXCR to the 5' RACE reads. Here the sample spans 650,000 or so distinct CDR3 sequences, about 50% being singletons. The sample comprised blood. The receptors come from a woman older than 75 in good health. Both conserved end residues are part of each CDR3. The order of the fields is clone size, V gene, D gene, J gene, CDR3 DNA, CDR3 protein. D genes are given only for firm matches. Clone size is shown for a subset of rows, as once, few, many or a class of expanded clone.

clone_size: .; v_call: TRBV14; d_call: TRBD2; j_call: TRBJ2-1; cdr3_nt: TGTGCCAGCAGCCGATATAGCGGGAGTGTCCCAACCTCCTACAATGAGCAGTTCTTC; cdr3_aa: CASSRYSGSVPTSYNEQFF
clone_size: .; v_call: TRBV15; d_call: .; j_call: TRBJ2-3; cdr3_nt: TGTACCACCAGCAGAGTGAAGGGACTCTCCAGCACAGATACGCAGTATTTT; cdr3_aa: CTTSRVKGLSSTDTQYF
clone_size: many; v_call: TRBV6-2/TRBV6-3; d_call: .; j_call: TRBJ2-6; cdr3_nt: TGTGCCAGCAGTTTTAGGGCCAACGTCCTGACTTTC; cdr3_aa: CASSFRANVLTF
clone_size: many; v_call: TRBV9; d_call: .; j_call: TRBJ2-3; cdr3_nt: TGTGCCAGCAGCGTGACAGGATCCACAGATACGCAGTATTTT; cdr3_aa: CASSVTGSTDTQYF
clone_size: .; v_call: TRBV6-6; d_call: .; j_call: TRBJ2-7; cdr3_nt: TGTGCCAGCGGAACCAAGGCAGGGCAGAGCTCCTACGAGCAGTACTTC; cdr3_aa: CASGTKAGQSSYEQYF
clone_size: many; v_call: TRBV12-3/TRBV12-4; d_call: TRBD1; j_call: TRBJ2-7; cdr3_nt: TGTGCCAGCAGTAACGGACAGGCCTACGAGCAGTACTTC; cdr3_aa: CASSNGQAYEQYF
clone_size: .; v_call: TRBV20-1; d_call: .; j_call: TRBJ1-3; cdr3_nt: TGCAGTGCTAGGGGGGTCTCTGGAAACACCATATATTTT; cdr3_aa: CSARGVSGNTIYF
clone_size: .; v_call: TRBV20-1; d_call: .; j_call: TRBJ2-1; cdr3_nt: TGCAGTGCTTCCCGGGACCAGATCTACAATGAGCAGTTCTTC; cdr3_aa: CSASRDQIYNEQFF
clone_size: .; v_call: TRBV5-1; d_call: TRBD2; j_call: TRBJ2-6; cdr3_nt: TGCGCCAGCAGCTTACAACTAGCGGGAGTTTTGGGGGCCAACGTCCTGACTTTC; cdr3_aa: CASSLQLAGVLGANVLTF
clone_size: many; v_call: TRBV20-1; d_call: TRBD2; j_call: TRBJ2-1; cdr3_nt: TGCAGTGCTAGAGTCCCCAGCGGGAGGGCCATTGCGAATGAGCAGTTCTTC; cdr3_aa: CSARVPSGRAIANEQFF
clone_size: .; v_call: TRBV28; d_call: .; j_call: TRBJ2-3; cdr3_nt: TGTGCCGTTTCCCCCGGGAGGTTTAATAGGGGGACCCGCACAGATACGCAGTATTTT; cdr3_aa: CAVSPGRFNRGTRTDTQYF
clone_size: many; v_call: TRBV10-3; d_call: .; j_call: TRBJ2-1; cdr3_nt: TGTGCCATCAGTGATAGTCGGGGTCCCGTCCAGCGCAATGAGCAGTTCTTC; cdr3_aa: CAISDSRGPVQRNEQFF
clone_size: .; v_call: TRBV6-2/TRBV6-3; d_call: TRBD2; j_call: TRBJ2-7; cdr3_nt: TGTGCCAGCAGTTACTCGGGACTAGCGTCCTACGAGCAGTACTTC; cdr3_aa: CASSYSGLASYEQYF
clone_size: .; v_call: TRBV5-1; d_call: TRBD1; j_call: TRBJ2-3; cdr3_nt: TGCGCCAGCAGCGTAGGACAGGGTGCAGATACGCAGTATTTT; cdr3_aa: CASSVGQGADTQYF
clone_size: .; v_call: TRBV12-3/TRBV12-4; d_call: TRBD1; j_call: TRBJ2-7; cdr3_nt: TGTGCCAGCAGTTATGACAGGGGGAGGCGGGTGCCCTACGAGCAGTACTTC; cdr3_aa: CASSYDRGRRVPYEQYF
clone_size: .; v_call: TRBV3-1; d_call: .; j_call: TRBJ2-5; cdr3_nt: TGTGCCAGCAGCCAAGATGGACTACAAGAGACCCAGTACTTC; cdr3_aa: CASSQDGLQETQYF
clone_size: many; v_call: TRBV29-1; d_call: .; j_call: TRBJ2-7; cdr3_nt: TGCAGCGTTGGAGGGACCGAGCAGTACTTC; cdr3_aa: CSVGGTEQYF
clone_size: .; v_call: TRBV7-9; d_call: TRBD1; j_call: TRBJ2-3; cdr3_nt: TGTGCCAGCAGCAAAGCACCGGGACAGGGGAGAAGTCCAGATACGCAGTATTTT; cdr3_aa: CASSKAPGQGRSPDTQYF
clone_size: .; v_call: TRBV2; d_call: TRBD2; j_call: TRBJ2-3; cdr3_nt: TGTGCCAGCAGGAGGGGACTAGTGGGAGGGACAGATACGCAGTATTTT; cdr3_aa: CASRRGLVGGTDTQYF
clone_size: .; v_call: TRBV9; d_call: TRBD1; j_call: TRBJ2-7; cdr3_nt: TGTGCCAGCAGCACCTGGACAGGGGAAGGCGAGCAGTACTTC; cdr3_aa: CASSTWTGEGEQYF
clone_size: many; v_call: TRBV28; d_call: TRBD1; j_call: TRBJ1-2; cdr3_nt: TGTGCCAGCAGTTCCTCAGGGGGCGAAGGCTACACCTTC; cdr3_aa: CASSSSGGEGYTF
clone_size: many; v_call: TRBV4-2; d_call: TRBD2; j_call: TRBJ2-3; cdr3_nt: TGTGCCAGCAGCCCAAAGGGACTAGCGGGGGGGAAGACTAGCACAGATACGCAGTATTTT; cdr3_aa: CASSPKGLAGGKTSTDTQYF
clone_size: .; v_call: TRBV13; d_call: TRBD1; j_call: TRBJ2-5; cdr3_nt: TGTGCCAGCAGCGAAGAACAGGGGAGAGGGACCCAGTACTTC; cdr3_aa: CASSEEQGRGTQYF
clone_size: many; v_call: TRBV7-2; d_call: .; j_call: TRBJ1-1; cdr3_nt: TGTGCCAGCAGCTCCCTGTGGTGGACTGAAGCTTTCTTT; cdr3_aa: CASSSLWWTEAFF
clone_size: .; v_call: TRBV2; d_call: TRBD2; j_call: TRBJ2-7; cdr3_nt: TGTGCCAGCAGTGGCCTAGCGGGTGGCTACGAGCAGTACTTC; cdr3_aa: CASSGLAGGYEQYF
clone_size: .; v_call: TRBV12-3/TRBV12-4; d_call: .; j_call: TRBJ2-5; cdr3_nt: TGTGCCAGCAGTCCGGGGACCGAGACCTATGCAGAGACCCAGTACTTC; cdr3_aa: CASSPGTETYAETQYF
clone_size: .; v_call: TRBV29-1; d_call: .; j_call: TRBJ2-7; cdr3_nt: TGCAGCGCCAGAGTCAGGGGCGAGCAGTACTTC; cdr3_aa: CSARVRGEQYF
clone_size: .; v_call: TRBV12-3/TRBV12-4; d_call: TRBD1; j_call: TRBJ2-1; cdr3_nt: TGTGCCAGCAGAACGCCGGGACAGGCCGCCAGAGCCCCCTACAATGAGCAGTTCTTC; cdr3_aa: CASRTPGQAARAPYNEQFF
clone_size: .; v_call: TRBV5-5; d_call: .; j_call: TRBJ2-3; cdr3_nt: TGTGCCAGCAGCATTTCTCCGGGGTACACAGATACGCAGTATTTT; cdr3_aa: CASSISPGYTDTQYF
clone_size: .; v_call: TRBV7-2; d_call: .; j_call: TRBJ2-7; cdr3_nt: TGTGCCAGCAGCTCGGGACTGAACTCCTACGAGCAGTACTTC; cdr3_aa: CASSSGLNSYEQYF
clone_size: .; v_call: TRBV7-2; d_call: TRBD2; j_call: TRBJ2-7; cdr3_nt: TGTGCCAGCAGCCCTGCCGGGGGGAAGACCTACGAGCAGTACTTC; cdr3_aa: CASSPAGGKTYEQYF
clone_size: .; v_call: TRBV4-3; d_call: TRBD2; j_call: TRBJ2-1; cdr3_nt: TGCGCCAGCAGCCACCCGACTAGCGGGAGTCGATTCTATGAGCAGTTCTTC; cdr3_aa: CASSHPTSGSRFYEQFF
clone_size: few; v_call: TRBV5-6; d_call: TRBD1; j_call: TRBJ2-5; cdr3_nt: TGTGCCAGCAGTTCCACTTCGGGACAGGGAGAGTATCTGGAGACCCAGTACTTC; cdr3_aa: CASSSTSGQGEYLETQYF
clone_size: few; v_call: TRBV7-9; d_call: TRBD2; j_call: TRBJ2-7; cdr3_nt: TGTGCCAGCAGCCACCAACTAGCGGGCCTCTACGAGCAGTACTTC; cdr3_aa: CASSHQLAGLYEQYF
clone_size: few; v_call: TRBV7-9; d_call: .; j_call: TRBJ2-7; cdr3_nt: TGTGCCAGCAGCTTTGCGGGTTCGGTCTACGAGCAGTACTTC; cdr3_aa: CASSFAGSVYEQYF
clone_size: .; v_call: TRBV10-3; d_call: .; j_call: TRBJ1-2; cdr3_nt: TGTGCCATCAGTGAAGACAGCTATGGCTACACCTTC; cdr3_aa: CAISEDSYGYTF
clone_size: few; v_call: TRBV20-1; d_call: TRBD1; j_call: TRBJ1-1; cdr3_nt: TGCAGTGCGCCAGGGGGCATGACTGAAGCTTTCTTT; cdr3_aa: CSAPGGMTEAFF
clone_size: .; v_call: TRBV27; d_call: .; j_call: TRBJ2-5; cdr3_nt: TGTGCCCGCAGTTTGAAAGAAAGGGAGACCCAGTACTTC; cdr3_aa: CARSLKERETQYF
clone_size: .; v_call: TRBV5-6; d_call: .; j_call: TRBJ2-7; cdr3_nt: TGTGCCAGCAGCTTGGGTCGAAGCACTTACGAGCAGTACTTC; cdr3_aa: CASSLGRSTYEQYF
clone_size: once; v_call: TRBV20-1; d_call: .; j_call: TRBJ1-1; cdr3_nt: TGCAGTGCTACCGCCCCGGGCCGCGTAACTGAAGCTTTCTTT; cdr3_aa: CSATAPGRVTEAFF
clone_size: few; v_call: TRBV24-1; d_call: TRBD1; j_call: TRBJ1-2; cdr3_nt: TGTGCCACCAGTGATCCTGGACAGGGAAATGGCTACACCTTC; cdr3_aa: CATSDPGQGNGYTF
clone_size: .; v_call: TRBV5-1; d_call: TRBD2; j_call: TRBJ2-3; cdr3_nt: TGCGCCAGCAGCCCGGGACTAGCGTCAGATACGCAGTATTTT; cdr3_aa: CASSPGLASDTQYF
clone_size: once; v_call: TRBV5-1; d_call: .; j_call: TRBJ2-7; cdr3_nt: TGCGCCAGCAGCTTGGAGGGGACCCTATACGAGCAGTACTTC; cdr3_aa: CASSLEGTLYEQYF
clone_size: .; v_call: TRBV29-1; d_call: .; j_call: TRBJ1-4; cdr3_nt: TGCAGCGTGAATGGTCCAATGGGTGAAAAACTGTTTTTT; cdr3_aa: CSVNGPMGEKLFF
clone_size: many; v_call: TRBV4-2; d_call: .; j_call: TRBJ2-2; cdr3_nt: TGTGCCAGCAGCCAACAGCCTCCCGCGAACACCGGGGAGCTGTTTTTT; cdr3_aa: CASSQQPPANTGELFF
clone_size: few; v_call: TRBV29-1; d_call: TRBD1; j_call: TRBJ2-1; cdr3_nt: TGCAGCGTTGGGCAGGGGGCTAATGAGCAGTTCTTC; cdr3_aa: CSVGQGANEQFF
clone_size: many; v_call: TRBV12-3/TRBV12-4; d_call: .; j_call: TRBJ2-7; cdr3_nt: TGTGCCAGCCGAGGGGAATTCGACGGCTACGAGCAGTACTTC; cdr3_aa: CASRGEFDGYEQYF
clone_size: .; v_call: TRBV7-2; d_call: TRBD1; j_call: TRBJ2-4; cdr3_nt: TGTGCCACCGGGACAGGGGGCGACAATAAAAACATTCAGTACTTC; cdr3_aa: CATGTGGDNKNIQYF
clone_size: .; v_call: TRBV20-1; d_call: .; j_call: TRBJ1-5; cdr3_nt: TGCAGTGCTAGAGCACCGGGACCGGGCGATCAGCCCCAGCATTTT; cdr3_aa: CSARAPGPGDQPQHF
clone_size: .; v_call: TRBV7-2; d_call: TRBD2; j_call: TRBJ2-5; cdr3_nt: TGTGCCAGCAGCCAGAATAGCGGGGGTCAAGAGACCCAGTACTTC; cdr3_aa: CASSQNSGGQETQYF
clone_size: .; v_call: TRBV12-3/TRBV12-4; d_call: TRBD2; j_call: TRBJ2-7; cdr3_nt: TGTGCCAGCAGCCCTAGCGGGGGCTCGTTCAATGAGCAGTACTTC; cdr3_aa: CASSPSGGSFNEQYF
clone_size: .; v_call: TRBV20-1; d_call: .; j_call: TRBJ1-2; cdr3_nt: TGCAGTGCCCCCGGTTTAAGGGCGGGGATTCGCTATGGCTACACCTTC; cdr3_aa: CSAPGLRAGIRYGYTF
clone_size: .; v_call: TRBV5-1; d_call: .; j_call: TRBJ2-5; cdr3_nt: TGCGCCAGCAGCCTGGTAACGAGGGGAGAGACCCAGTACTTC; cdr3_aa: CASSLVTRGETQYF
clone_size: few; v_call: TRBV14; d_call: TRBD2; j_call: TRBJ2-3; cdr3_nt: TGTGCCAGCAGCCCCCCGGCGGGAGTAGATACGCAGTATTTT; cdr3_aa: CASSPPAGVDTQYF
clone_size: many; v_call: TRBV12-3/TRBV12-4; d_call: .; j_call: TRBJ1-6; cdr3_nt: TGTGCCAGCAGTTTGCGGACTGGACGGCGAAATAATTCACCCCTCCACTTT; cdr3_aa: CASSLRTGRRNNSPLHF